A selection of T cell receptor beta chains follows, all from one sample in a study of blood T cell repertoires in COVID-19. The protocol was immunoSEQ multiplex PCR, while the TCRdb copy is restricted to in-frame clones and leaves out a portion. The sample lists fewer than 250,000 clones; around 83% were seen once. Sequences were obtained from peripheral blood. These receptors were taken from a man in his fifties or sixties with active or convalescent COVID-19. The CDR3 runs from the conserved cysteine through the conserved F or W. The order of the fields is V gene, J gene, D gene, clone size, CDR3 protein, CDR3 DNA. D genes are given only for firm matches. The size field is filled for only some rows; it gives once, few, many or a size class.

TRBV6-5	TRBJ1-5	-	few	CASNPKGGKPQHF	TGTGCCAGCAATCCTAAGGGAGGAAAACCCCAGCATTTT
TRBV6-5	TRBJ1-1	-	-	CASFLRGRANTEAFF	TGTGCCAGCTTCCTTAGGGGCAGGGCGAACACTGAAGCTTTCTTT
TRBV30	TRBJ2-3	-	-	CAWSVGGHTQYF	TGTGCCTGGAGTGTGGGCGGGCATACGCAGTATTTT
TRBV5-1	TRBJ1-5	-	-	CASSLNPGGTNQPQHF	TGCGCCAGCAGCTTGAACCCTGGGGGGACCAATCAGCCCCAGCATTTT
TRBV2	TRBJ2-5	TRBD2	few	CASSEGLAGVETQYF	TGTGCCAGCAGTGAAGGGTTAGCGGGGGTTGAGACCCAGTACTTC
TRBV19	TRBJ1-1	-	-	CASSLTGPMNTEAFF	TGTGCCAGTAGTCTGACAGGTCCGATGAACACTGAAGCTTTCTTT
TRBV2	TRBJ2-1	TRBD2	-	CASSGRGGNEQFF	TGTGCCAGCAGTGGGCGGGGGGGGAATGAGCAGTTCTTC
TRBV7-2	TRBJ2-2	-	-	CASSRDRTDTGELFF	TGTGCCAGCAGCCGCGACAGGACCGACACCGGGGAGCTGTTTTTT
TRBV18	TRBJ1-1	-	-	CASSRQNTGIMNTEAFF	TGTGCCAGCTCACGACAGAACACTGGAATAATGAACACTGAAGCTTTCTTT
TRBV19	TRBJ2-5	TRBD2	once	CASTDSGGAETQYF	TGTGCCAGTACGGATAGCGGGGGGGCGGAGACCCAGTACTTC
TRBV28	TRBJ1-2	-	-	CASSFTAANYGYTF	TGTGCCAGCAGTTTTACAGCAGCTAACTATGGCTACACCTTC
TRBV24-1	TRBJ1-5	TRBD1	-	CATSEAGTGKQPQHF	TGTGCCACCAGTGAGGCCGGGACAGGGAAGCAGCCCCAGCATTTT
TRBV21-1	TRBJ2-5	-	-	CASSKRPGTSGTLGRGETQYF	TGTGCCAGCAGCAAACGTCCCGGGACTAGCGGGACTCTGGGAAGGGGAGAGACCCAGTACTTC
TRBV11-2	TRBJ2-5	-	few	CASSLDSAGETQYF	TGTGCCAGCAGCTTAGACTCTGCCGGAGAGACCCAGTACTTC
TRBV28	TRBJ2-7	TRBD2	-	CASSFGGRRTSLDEQYF	TGTGCCAGCAGTTTCGGAGGGCGGAGGACTAGTTTGGACGAGCAGTACTTC
TRBV5-5	TRBJ2-1	-	-	CASILMTGEISYNEQFF	TGTGCCAGCATCCTAATGACAGGCGAAATCTCCTACAATGAGCAGTTCTTC
TRBV10-2	TRBJ1-4	-	-	CASGQRLATNEKLFF	TGCGCCAGCGGACAGCGATTGGCAACTAATGAAAAACTGTTTTTT
TRBV28	TRBJ2-1	-	-	CASSFLDYSYNEQFF	TGTGCCAGCAGTTTCTTGGACTACTCCTACAATGAGCAGTTCTTC
TRBV30	TRBJ1-4	-	-	CAWSVIDEKLFF	TGTGCCTGGAGTGTAATAGATGAAAAACTGTTTTTT
TRBV7-9	TRBJ1-2	-	-	CASSPSGRSGGYTF	TGTGCCAGCAGCCCAAGCGGCAGGTCAGGTGGCTACACCTTC
TRBV28	TRBJ2-7	TRBD2	-	CASSNPGVAGTGEQYF	TGTGCCAGCAGCAACCCCGGTGTAGCGGGAACTGGCGAGCAGTACTTC
TRBV4-1	TRBJ2-5	TRBD1	-	CASSLQVSSGTGYQETQYF	TGCGCCAGCAGCCTACAAGTATCCTCCGGGACAGGGTACCAAGAGACCCAGTACTTC
TRBV6-6	TRBJ1-5	-	-	CASSIRQAQGRPQHF	TGTGCCAGCAGCATAAGACAGGCCCAAGGTCGGCCCCAGCATTTT
TRBV18	TRBJ1-1	-	-	CASSPRGGMWERQRTEAFF	TGTGCCAGCTCACCTAGAGGCGGGATGTGGGAGAGGCAGAGGACTGAAGCTTTCTTT
TRBV7-2	TRBJ1-3	-	-	CASSLNTGLSGNTIYF	TGTGCCAGCAGCTTGAATACAGGTCTATCTGGAAACACCATATATTTT
TRBV7-9	TRBJ2-7	-	-	CASSLASAYEQYF	TGTGCCAGCAGCTTAGCTAGCGCCTACGAGCAGTACTTC
TRBV20-1	TRBJ2-1	-	-	CSASGLNEQFF	TGCAGTGCTTCCGGACTGAATGAGCAGTTCTTC
TRBV5-5	TRBJ2-7	TRBD2	-	CASSRTSGFSYEQYF	TGTGCCAGCAGCCGGACTAGCGGGTTCTCCTACGAGCAGTACTTC
TRBV5-1	TRBJ1-2	-	-	CASSLTGFDYGYTF	TGCGCCAGCAGCTTGACAGGGTTCGACTATGGCTACACCTTC
TRBV19	TRBJ1-2	-	-	CASVEQGTGNGYTF	TGTGCCAGTGTCGAGCAGGGGACCGGGAATGGCTACACCTTC
TRBV7-2	TRBJ2-1	TRBD2	-	CASSLGPSGRALNEQFF	TGTGCCAGCAGCTTAGGCCCCAGCGGGAGGGCCCTTAATGAGCAGTTCTTC
TRBV6-5	TRBJ1-1	-	-	CASRSNREMNTEAFF	TGTGCCAGCAGAAGCAACAGGGAAATGAACACTGAAGCTTTCTTT
TRBV27	TRBJ1-2	TRBD1	few	CASSVQGAGGYTF	TGTGCCAGCAGTGTACAGGGGGCGGGGGGCTACACCTTC
TRBV2	TRBJ2-2	-	-	CASSESGGLELFF	TGTGCCAGCAGTGAATCAGGGGGACTGGAGCTGTTTTTT
TRBV4-3	TRBJ2-5	TRBD2	few	CASSPGGRQETQYF	TGCGCCAGCAGCCCGGGGGGGCGCCAAGAGACCCAGTACTTC
TRBV3-1/TRBV3-2	TRBJ2-6	TRBD1	few	CASSGQSSGANVLTF	TGTGCCAGTTCGGGACAGAGCTCTGGGGCCAACGTCCTGACTTTC
TRBV6-1	TRBJ2-2	-	-	CASSEYPPGNTGELFF	TGTGCCAGCAGTGAATATCCCCCAGGGAACACCGGGGAGCTGTTTTTT
TRBV6-6	TRBJ1-4	-	-	CASSPASVQASVFVGKLFF	TGTGCCAGCAGTCCCGCGTCAGTTCAGGCGTCCGTTTTTGTAGGAAAACTGTTTTTT
TRBV7-6	TRBJ2-7	TRBD1	-	CASSPGTDFSYEQYF	TGTGCCAGCAGCCCCGGGACAGATTTCTCCTACGAGCAGTACTTC
TRBV5-1	TRBJ2-1	TRBD2	-	CASSPGGGAYNEQFF	TGCGCCAGCAGCCCAGGCGGGGGGGCCTACAATGAGCAGTTCTTC
TRBV15	TRBJ2-7	-	-	CATSRESPSEQYF	TGTGCCACCAGCAGAGAATCTCCGAGCGAGCAGTACTTC
TRBV15	TRBJ1-5	-	once	CATAGARNNQPQHF	TGTGCCACCGCGGGTGCCAGGAACAATCAGCCCCAGCATTTT
TRBV18	TRBJ2-1	TRBD2	-	CASSPTSGANNEQFF	TGTGCCAGCTCACCAACTAGCGGAGCTAACAATGAGCAGTTCTTC
TRBV13	TRBJ1-4	TRBD1	-	CASSRTGKNEKLFF	TGTGCCAGCAGCAGGACAGGGAAAAATGAAAAACTGTTTTTT
TRBV9	TRBJ2-6	-	-	CASSPSAGLLAGANVLTF	TGTGCCAGCAGCCCGTCCGCGGGGCTCTTGGCTGGGGCCAACGTCCTGACTTTC
TRBV6-6	TRBJ1-6	-	-	CASSYAASYNSPLHF	TGTGCCAGCAGTTACGCGGCGAGCTATAATTCACCCCTCCACTTT